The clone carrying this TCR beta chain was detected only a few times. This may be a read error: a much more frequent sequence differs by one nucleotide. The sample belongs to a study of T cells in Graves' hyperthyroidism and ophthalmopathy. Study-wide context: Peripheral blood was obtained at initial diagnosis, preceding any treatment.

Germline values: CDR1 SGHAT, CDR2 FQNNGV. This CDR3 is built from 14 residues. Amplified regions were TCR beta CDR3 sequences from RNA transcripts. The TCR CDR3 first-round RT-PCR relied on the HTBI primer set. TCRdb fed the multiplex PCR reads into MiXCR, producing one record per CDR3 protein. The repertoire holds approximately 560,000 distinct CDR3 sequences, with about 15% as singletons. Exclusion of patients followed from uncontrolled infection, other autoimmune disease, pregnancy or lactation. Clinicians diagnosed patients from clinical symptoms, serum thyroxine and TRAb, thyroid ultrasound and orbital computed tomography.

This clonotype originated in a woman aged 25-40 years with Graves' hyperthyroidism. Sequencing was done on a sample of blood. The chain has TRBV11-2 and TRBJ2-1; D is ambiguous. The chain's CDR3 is CTSSLPRGGNEQFF. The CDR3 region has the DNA TGTACCAGCAGCTTACCCCGAGGCGGCAATGAGCAGTTCTTC.